This T cell receptor (beta chain) was recorded in a study of blood T cell repertoires in COVID-19. Study information: Specimens from acute and convalescent COVID-19 originated in the United States, Italy and Spain.

Profiled with immunoSEQ multiplex PCR; TCRdb holds only in-frame clones, not every one. Seen here are about 210,000 clones, almost 85% observed once, and the top ten hold 6% to 8.5%. The CDR3 consists of 14 residues. Germline V lookup: CDR1 WNHNN, CDR2 SYGVQD (reference sequence). After removal of 6 bases from V and 3 bases from J, the junction contained 5 bases not matched to a gene. The chain combines TRBV10-1 with TRBJ2-3; 8 nucleotides line up with TRBD1. The sequenced sample was peripheral blood. This TCR came from a woman between 50 and 59 years old with active or convalescent COVID-19. CDR3 protein: CASRQGGLTDTQYF. The CDR3 bases are TGCGCCAGCAGACAGGGGGGCCTGACAGATACGCAGTATTTT.